Below, 18 T cell receptor beta chains from the same sample are listed, as sequenced in a study of blood T cell repertoires in COVID-19. Method: immunoSEQ multiplex PCR; TCRdb's copy keeps in-frame clones and lacks some. The sample contains 200,000 to 250,000 clones, approximately 87% of which appear only once. Sequenced sample: peripheral blood. These receptors came from a man between 60 and 75 years old who had recovered from COVID-19.

The CDR3 is CASSISQGGGYEQYF. The CDR3 DNA reads as TGTGCCAGTAGTATCTCACAGGGGGGCGGCTACGAGCAGTACTTC. The chain recombines TRBV19 with TRBJ2-7; the match to TRBD1 covers 8 bases. Germline assignment: CDR1 LNHDA and CDR2 SQIVND (reference sequence). J was trimmed by 3 bases and V by 3 bases; bases with no gene match: 7. The CDR3 has 15 residues. Supplemented by reference TRBV19 and TRBJ2-7, the full variable domain reads DGGITQSPKYLFRKEGQNVTLSCEQNLNHDAMYWYRQDPGQGLRLIYYSQIVNDFQKGDIAEGYSVSREKKESFPLTVTSAQKNPTAFYLCASSISQGGGYEQYFGPGTRLTVT.

The gene calls are TRBV11-2 and TRBJ1-2; possibly TRBD1 for D (6 bases). Germline V gene data show CDR1 as SGHAT and CDR2 as FQNNGV. Trimming took 3 bases from V and 0 from J, leaving 17 bases between them. The CDR3 sequence is 17 residues long. The CDR3 nucleotides read TGTGCCAGCAGCTTTAATAGCAGGGGATTGTCTAACTATGGCTACACCTTC. This gives the protein CASSFNSRGLSNYGYTF.

The chain couples TRBV2 to TRBJ1-6; D perhaps matches TRBD1 (6 bases). Trimming removed 11 bases at V and 4 bases at J, with 12 bases between. The CDR3 length is 13 residues. CDR1 SNHLY and CDR2 FYNNEI come from the germline V gene. The CDR3 spells CASAGEYNSPLHF. The DNA of the CDR3 is TGTGCCTCCGCAGGGGAGTATAATTCACCCCTCCACTTT.

This chain links TRBV2 with TRBJ1-4, with D maybe TRBD1 (5 bases). CDR3 size: 18 residues. V was pared by 7 bases and J by 0 bases, with 21 bases between. Germline-derived CDR1 and CDR2 are SNHLY and FYNNEI. The CDR3 DNA is TGTGCCAGCAACCAACCCTCGGGGGGGAGGACAACTAATGAAAAACTGTTTTTT. Amino acids: CASNQPSGGRTTNEKLFF.

The chain has TRBV3-1 (or the pseudogene TRBV3-2) and TRBJ2-5, with D tentatively TRBD2 (5 bases). CDR1 is LGHDT and CDR2 is YNNKEL in the germline V gene (reference sequence). Trimming removed 4 bases at V and 3 bases at J, with 12 bases between. This CDR3 comprises 14 residues. In DNA form, the CDR3 reads TGTGCCAGCAGCCTTCCGGGGTCAGAAGAGACCCAGTACTTC. It translates to CASSLPGSEETQYF.

The chain has TRBV19 and TRBJ1-1; D might be TRBD1 (6 bases). This CDR3 contains 14 residues. V lost 5 bases, J lost 4 bases, and 14 bases lay in between. Per germline, CDR1 LNHDA and CDR2 SQIVND (reference sequence). Written as DNA, the CDR3 is TGTGCCAGTAGTGAAAGACAGGAGACCACTGAAGCTTTCTTT. Amino acid sequence: CASSERQETTEAFF.

The chain links TRBV19 to TRBJ2-1, with a possible D match to TRBD1 (5 bases). The CDR3 has 15 amino acids. Looked up from germline, CDR1 is LNHDA and CDR2 is SQIVND (reference sequence). With 5 bases removed from V and 6 bases from J, the gap between germline ends came to 17 bases. CDR3 amino acids: CASSPPPGMANEQFF. The CDR3 coding sequence is TGTGCCAGTAGTCCTCCTCCAGGGATGGCCAATGAGCAGTTCTTC.

The CDR3 here is CASSVGTSGKTDTQYF. DNA for the CDR3: TGTGCCAGCAGCGTGGGGACTAGCGGGAAAACAGATACGCAGTATTTT. The chain has TRBV9 and TRBJ2-3; 13 bases match TRBD2. From germline, CDR1 is SGDLS and CDR2 YYNGEE. The CDR3 spans 16 residues. Trimming took 2 bases from V and 3 from J; bases not matched to a gene: 3.

This chain links TRBV6-1 with TRBJ2-5; perhaps TRBD1 as D (6 bases). V lost 2 bases, J lost 4 bases, and 14 bases lay in between. Germline CDR1 reads MNHNS; CDR2 reads SASEGT. This CDR3 is 15 amino acids long. The CDR3 protein is CASSEKDSSRETQYF. CDR3 sequence (DNA): TGTGCCAGCAGTGAAAAGGACAGCTCTCGAGAGACCCAGTACTTC.

The chain employs TRBV19 and TRBJ1-4, with 8 bases lining up with TRBD1. The germline V gene encodes CDR1 LNHDA and CDR2 SQIVND (reference sequence). This CDR3 comprises 15 residues. The ends lost 4 bases at V and 5 bases at J; junction bases unmatched: 6. Here the CDR3 reads CASSTWTGRNEKLFF. The CDR3 region has the DNA TGTGCCAGTAGTACCTGGACAGGGAGGAATGAAAAACTGTTTTTT.

The J gene is TRBJ2-1, the V gene TRBV11-2, with 12 bases identical to TRBD2. Per the germline V gene, CDR1 is SGHAT and CDR2 is FQNNGV. CDR3 size: 15 residues. V was clipped by 6 bases and J by 10 bases; unmatched bases: 10. CDR3 nucleotide sequence: TGTGCCAGCAGTCCTCGGACTAGCGGGGCTTTCGAGCAGTTCTTC. As protein: CASSPRTSGAFEQFF.

The gene calls are TRBV7-2 and TRBJ1-2, with D possibly being TRBD1 (6 bases). Germline CDR1 SGHTA, CDR2 FQGNSA. The V end was cut by 2 bases, the J end by 13 bases, with 20 bases between. CDR3 size: 14 residues. The CDR3 bases are TGTGCCAGCAGCTTACAACAGCCGGGACAAGGCCCCACCTTC. Its protein is CASSLQQPGQGPTF.

This CDR3 reads CSASSYEQYF. DNA for the CDR3: TGCAGTGCTTCTTCCTACGAGCAGTACTTC. The V call is TRBV20-1, the J call TRBJ2-7; D uncertain. Germline V lookup: CDR1 DFQATT, CDR2 SNEGSKA (reference sequence). Trimming removed 5 bases at V and 1 base at J, with 3 bases between. The CDR3 consists of 10 residues.

The J gene is TRBJ2-7, the V gene TRBV6-2 or TRBV6-3; tentatively, D is TRBD2 (5 bases). CDR1 MNHEY and CDR2 SVGEGT come from the germline V gene. The ends were cut back, 0 bases at V and 6 bases at J, with 12 bases in the middle. This CDR3 spans 14 amino acids. In DNA form, the CDR3 reads TGTGCCAGCAGTTACTCGAGGGAAGGGAGCGAGCAGTACTTC. Translating gives CASSYSREGSEQYF.

The V and J genes are TRBV13 and TRBJ2-7; 7 nucleotides agree with TRBD2. The length of the CDR3 is 15 residues. The V gene's germline CDR1 is PRHDT and CDR2 FYEKMQ (reference sequence). After removal of 5 bases from V and 2 bases from J, the junction contained 9 bases not matched to a gene. CDR3 sequence: CASSILAENPYEQYF. The CDR3 region has the DNA TGTGCCAGCAGCATCCTAGCGGAGAACCCCTACGAGCAGTACTTC.

This clone was seen a single time. This chain uses TRBV20-1 with TRBJ2-6; TRBD1 matches at 8 bases. The CDR3 totals 16 residues. V trimming: 3 bases; J trimming: 1 base; junction bases outside the gene matches: 5. Germline V lookup: CDR1 DFQATT, CDR2 SNEGSKA (reference sequence). CDR3 residues: CSASWQGASGANVLTF. The DNA for the CDR3 is TGCAGTGCTAGTTGGCAGGGGGCGTCTGGGGCCAACGTCCTGACTTTC.

This chain joins TRBV12-3 or TRBV12-4 and TRBJ2-5, with 9 nucleotides matching TRBD1. Trimming took 6 bases from V and 4 from J; bases not matched to a gene: 3. CDR3 length equals 13 residues. The CDR3 is CASRTGGIETQYF. The CDR3 region has the DNA TGTGCCAGCAGAACAGGGGGCATAGAGACCCAGTACTTC.

The gene calls are TRBV29-1 and TRBJ2-7; no firm D call. CDR3 size: 11 residues. V lost 7 bases and J lost 2, with 9 bases in between. Germline CDR1 reads SQVTM; CDR2 reads ANQGSEA. The CDR3 DNA reads TGCAGCGCCGCAGAGGCCTACGAGCAGTACTTC. It translates to CSAAEAYEQYF.